The clone carrying this T cell receptor beta chain was detected once. The CDR3 consists of 12 residues. Trimming cost V 2 bases and J 10 bases, with 12 bases left between them. The germline CDR1 and CDR2 sequences are SEHNR and FQNEAQ (reference sequence). The sample comes from a study of blood T cell repertoires in COVID-19. About the study: Collection of acute and convalescent COVID-19 samples took place in the United States, Italy and Spain. The analysed material was cDNA or gDNA that came from T cells, B-cell-depleted T cells, or PBMCs.

In the authors' workflow: Researchers report that nucleated cell counts were estimated from reference gene primer amplification. Assay: immunoSEQ multiplex PCR; the TCRdb copy retains only in-frame clones and omits some. The DNA was the basis for D and trimming; V, J and clone size are from that table. The profile shows 150,000 to 200,000 clones, nearly 90% of them singletons. Sequencing used peripheral blood. The gene calls are TRBV7-9 and TRBJ2-7; possibly TRBD2 for D (6 bases). This TCR was recovered from a man aged 55 to 70 with active or convalescent COVID-19. The CDR3 DNA reads TGTGCCAGCAGCTTACTCAGGGACTCACAGTACTTC. Its translation: CASSLLRDSQYF.